These T cell receptor beta chains were read from a single sample in a study of cytotoxic CD8 clonotypes in ibrutinib-treated CLL. Using immunoSEQ multiplex PCR, the repertoire was profiled, and TCRdb retains in-frame clones only, with some absent. The table shows about 200,000 clones, with about 75% occurring only once. Sequences were derived from PBMCs, sampled after 12 months of ibrutinib treatment. These receptors all come from a human donor with chronic lymphocytic leukemia. Each CDR3 is given without its conserved first and last residue. Fields, in order: clone size, J gene, V gene, CDR3 protein. A clone size is listed for some rows: how often the clone was seen (once, few, many), or a class if it is expanded.

-,TRBJ1-2,TRBV4-3,ASSQDLTVADGYT
-,TRBJ2-5,TRBV7-8,ASSLDSGGRALGETQY
-,TRBJ2-1,TRBV7-9,ASSLAGPNNEQF
many,TRBJ2-1,TRBV28,ASSPGTNDEQF
-,TRBJ1-5,TRBV30,AWRPDRDNQPQH
-,TRBJ1-1,TRBV18,ASSPRVGFRSEAF
-,TRBJ2-1,TRBV15,ATSRSMSEGEQF
-,TRBJ1-3,TRBV7-9,AALLQGISGNTIY
-,TRBJ2-1,TRBV28,ASSFWGNEQF
-,TRBJ1-5,TRBV18,ASSPPGVGNQPQH
-,TRBJ2-7,TRBV5-6,ASSLGVAVVHEQY
-,TRBJ2-7,TRBV7-9,ASSPGQSSYEQY
medium-sized,TRBJ1-1,TRBV12-5,ASGLGTVEAF
-,TRBJ2-3,TRBV7-3,ASSSTSGRDTQY
-,TRBJ1-1,TRBV20-1,SARTSRGAF
-,TRBJ2-3,TRBV7-9,ASSPGQGGDTQY
-,TRBJ1-2,TRBV20-1,SARDLRGYT
once,TRBJ2-3,TRBV2,ASTLRDTQY
-,TRBJ1-1,TRBV30,AWRYGGTEAF
-,TRBJ2-3,TRBV12-5,ASGSSGRTDTQY
-,TRBJ2-7,TRBV5-6,ASSLGGSGGYEQY
few,TRBJ2-1,TRBV7-2,ASGTSGNNEQF
-,TRBJ2-3,TRBV2,ASSEWPSGRFGTDTQY
once,TRBJ2-1,TRBV7-9,ASSLEVRVF
-,TRBJ2-6,TRBV30,AWNRWGRTNVLT
-,TRBJ1-1,TRBV11-2,ASSLDRNTEAF
-,TRBJ2-1,TRBV5-1,ASSLGTSLDYEQF
few,TRBJ1-1,TRBV4-2,ASSQETDTEAF
once,TRBJ1-2,TRBV6-4,ATRPPGYGYT
-,TRBJ1-4,TRBV6-5,ASSNRGEKLF
few,TRBJ1-3,TRBV30,AYEKSGNTIY
-,TRBJ2-5,TRBV27,ASSLMRAGETQY
-,TRBJ1-1,TRBV5-1,ASSLSTGTNTEAF
few,TRBJ2-4,TRBV5-3,ARSLGSGGNIQY
-,TRBJ2-3,TRBV15,AIGTSVFFTDTQY
many,TRBJ1-6,TRBV30,AWSRGVRGHSPLH
once,TRBJ1-1,TRBV4-2,ASSQEVGKLSSNTEAF
-,TRBJ2-7,TRBV27,ASSHRETYEQY
-,TRBJ2-2,TRBV6-1,ASSEWAAAGELF
few,TRBJ2-5,TRBV2,ASSGGRETQY
-,TRBJ2-7,TRBV30,AWSIGTPGSYEQY
-,TRBJ1-2,TRBV5-6,ASRLGGNYGYT
-,TRBJ2-1,TRBV9,ASTSSSGSSDEQF
-,TRBJ1-2,TRBV6-6,ASSYPEGGSYGYT
-,TRBJ2-2,TRBV18,ASSRQPQGEAGELF
-,TRBJ1-2,TRBV15,ATSRDHIGYT
-,TRBJ2-7,TRBV14,ASSQDLGTYEQY
-,TRBJ2-1,TRBV7-3,ASSRQRGNEQF
-,TRBJ1-1,TRBV5-1,ASSPFGRGTEAF
-,TRBJ2-1,TRBV11-1,ASSLTGNNEQF
-,TRBJ2-3,TRBV7-9,ASSLVPTDTQY
-,TRBJ1-1,TRBV18,ASSPLGQGNTEAF
few,TRBJ1-1,TRBV9,ASSVVQTGGSEAF